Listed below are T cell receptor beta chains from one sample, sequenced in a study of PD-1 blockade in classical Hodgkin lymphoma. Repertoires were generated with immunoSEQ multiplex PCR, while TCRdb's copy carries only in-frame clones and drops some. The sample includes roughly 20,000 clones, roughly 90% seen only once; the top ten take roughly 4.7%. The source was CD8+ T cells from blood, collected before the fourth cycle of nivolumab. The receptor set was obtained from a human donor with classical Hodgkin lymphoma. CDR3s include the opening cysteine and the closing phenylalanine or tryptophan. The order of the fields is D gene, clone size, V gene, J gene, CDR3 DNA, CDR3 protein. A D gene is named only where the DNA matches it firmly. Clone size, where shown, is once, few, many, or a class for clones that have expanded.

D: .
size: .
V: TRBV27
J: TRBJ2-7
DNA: TGTGCCAGCAGACCTGGGTCGGCAGGGTCGTACGAGCAGTACTTC
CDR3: CASRPGSAGSYEQYF

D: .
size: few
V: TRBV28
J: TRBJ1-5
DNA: TGTGCCAGCAGGCTAACAGGCTCTCGTTACCAGCCCCAGCATTTT
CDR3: CASRLTGSRYQPQHF

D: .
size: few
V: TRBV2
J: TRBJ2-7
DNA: TGTGCCAGCATGGGATACGAGCAGTACTTC
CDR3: CASMGYEQYF

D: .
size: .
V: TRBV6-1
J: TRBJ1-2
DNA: TGTGCCAGCAGCGAAGCGATCCTCGGGGACGGCAGGGACTCCTGGGGCTACACCTTC
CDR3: CASSEAILGDGRDSWGYTF

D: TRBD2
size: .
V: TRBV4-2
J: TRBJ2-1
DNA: TGTGCCAGCAGCCAAGCAATTGCGGGGGGGTTGGAGCAGTTCTTC
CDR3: CASSQAIAGGLEQFF

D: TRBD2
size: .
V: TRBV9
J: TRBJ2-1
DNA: TGTGCCAGCAAGCGGGAGAAGACCAATGAGCAGTTCTTC
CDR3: CASKREKTNEQFF

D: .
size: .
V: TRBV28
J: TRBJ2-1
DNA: TGTGCCAGCAGTTTCGGCGGGTTCTCCTACAATGAGCAGTTCTTC
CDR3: CASSFGGFSYNEQFF

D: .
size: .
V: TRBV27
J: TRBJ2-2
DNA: TGTGCCAGCAGTCCAGGGACTCCCACCGGGGAGCTGTTTTTT
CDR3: CASSPGTPTGELFF

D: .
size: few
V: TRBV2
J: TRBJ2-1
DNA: TGTGCCAGCCAAGATGCGTTGTCTGGTTACAATGAGCAGTTCTTC
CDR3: CASQDALSGYNEQFF

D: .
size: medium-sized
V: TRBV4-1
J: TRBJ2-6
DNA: TGCGCCAGCAGCCAAGGACCCGGACCACAAGGCAACGTCCTGACTTTC
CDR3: CASSQGPGPQGNVLTF

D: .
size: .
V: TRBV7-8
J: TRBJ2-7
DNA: TGTGCCAGCAGCTTAGAGGGGGGGCGCGTGGACGAGCAGTACTTC
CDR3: CASSLEGGRVDEQYF

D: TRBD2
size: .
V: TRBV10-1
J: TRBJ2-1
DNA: TGCGCCAGCAGTGATAATTTAGGACTAGCGGGAGGAGCAAATGAGCAGTTCTTC
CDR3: CASSDNLGLAGGANEQFF

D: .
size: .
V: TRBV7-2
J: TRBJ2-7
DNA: TGTGCCAGCAGCTCGGCCCTGCGGGGTCTCTCCTACGAGCAGTACTTC
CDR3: CASSSALRGLSYEQYF

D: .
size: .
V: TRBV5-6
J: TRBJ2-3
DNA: TGTGCCAGCAGCTCATTAGATACGCAGTATTTT
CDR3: CASSSLDTQYF

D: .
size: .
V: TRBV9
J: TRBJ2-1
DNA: TGTGCCAGCAGCGATATGATGGGACAGTTCTTC
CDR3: CASSDMMGQFF

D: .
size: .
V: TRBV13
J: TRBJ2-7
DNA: TGTGCCAGCAGCTTATGGGCGGATAGCTCCTACGAGCAGTACTTC
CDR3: CASSLWADSSYEQYF

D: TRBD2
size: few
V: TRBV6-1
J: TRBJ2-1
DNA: TGTGCCAGCAGTGAAGTGGGGAGGGAAAGAGATGAGCAGTTCTTC
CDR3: CASSEVGRERDEQFF

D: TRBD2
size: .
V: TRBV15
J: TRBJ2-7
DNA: TGTGCCACCAGCAGAGATAGGGGAGGGACCTACGAGCAGTACTTC
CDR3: CATSRDRGGTYEQYF

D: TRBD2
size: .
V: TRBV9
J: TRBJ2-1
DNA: TGTGCCAGCACCGGACTAGCGGGCAATGAGCAGTTCTTC
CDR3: CASTGLAGNEQFF

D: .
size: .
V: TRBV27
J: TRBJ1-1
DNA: TGTGCCAGCAGTTCCTCCGGGCCACACACTGAAGCTTTCTTT
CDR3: CASSSSGPHTEAFF

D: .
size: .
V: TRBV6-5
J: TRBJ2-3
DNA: TGTGCCAGCAGAAGGTTAGGGGCAGATACGCAGTATTTT
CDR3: CASRRLGADTQYF

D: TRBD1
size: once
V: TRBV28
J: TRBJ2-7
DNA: TGTGCCAGCAGTTCCCTCGTGACAGGGCCCATCTACGAGCAGTACTTC
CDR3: CASSSLVTGPIYEQYF

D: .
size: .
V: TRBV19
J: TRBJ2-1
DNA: TGTGCCAGTAGTATCTGGGCTAGCGAGATGGGGAATGAGCAGTTCTTC
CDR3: CASSIWASEMGNEQFF

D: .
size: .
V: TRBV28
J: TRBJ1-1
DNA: TGTGCCAGCAGTTTACCCCAGAACACTGAAGCTTTCTTT
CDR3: CASSLPQNTEAFF

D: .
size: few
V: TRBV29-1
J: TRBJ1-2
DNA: TGCAGCGTTGAAGGGTGGGCACTCGGCTACACCTTC
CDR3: CSVEGWALGYTF

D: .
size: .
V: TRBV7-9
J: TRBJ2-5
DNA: TGTGCCAGCACCCTGAAACAAGAGACCCAGTACTTC
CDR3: CASTLKQETQYF

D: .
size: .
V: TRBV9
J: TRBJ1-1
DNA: TGTGCCAGCATCACCAGGGGAGGGCAAGCTTTCTTT
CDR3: CASITRGGQAFF

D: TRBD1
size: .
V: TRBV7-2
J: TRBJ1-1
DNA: TGTGCCAGCAGCTTAATGGGACAGGGTAGGGACACTGAAGCTTTCTTT
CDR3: CASSLMGQGRDTEAFF

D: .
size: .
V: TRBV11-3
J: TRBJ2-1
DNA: TGTGCCAGCAGCTTTTCTGGGACGGGTTACAATGAGCAGTTCTTC
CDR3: CASSFSGTGYNEQFF

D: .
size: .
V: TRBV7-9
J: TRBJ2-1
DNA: TGTGCCAGCAGCTTGGGACGGGAGAGGGTCGATGAGCAGTTCTTC
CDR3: CASSLGRERVDEQFF

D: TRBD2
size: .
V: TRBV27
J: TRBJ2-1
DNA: TGTGCCAGCAGCCTAGCGGGCTCTGGGGATGAGCAGTTCTTC
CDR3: CASSLAGSGDEQFF

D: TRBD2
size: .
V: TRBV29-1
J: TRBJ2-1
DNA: TGCAGCGTTGAGGCTGCCGGGAGGGGCAATGAGCAGTTCTTC
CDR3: CSVEAAGRGNEQFF

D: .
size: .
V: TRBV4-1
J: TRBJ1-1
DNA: TGCGCCAGCAGCGGAGGAACAGGGCCCTATAACACTGAAGCTTTCTTT
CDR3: CASSGGTGPYNTEAFF

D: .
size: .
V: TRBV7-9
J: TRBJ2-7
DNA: TGTGCCAGCAGCTTAGGGGACTCCCCCTACGAGCAGTACTTC
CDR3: CASSLGDSPYEQYF

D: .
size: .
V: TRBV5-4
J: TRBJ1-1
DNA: TGTGCCAGCAGCTTGTGGGGGCCAGAGAACACTGAAGCTTTCTTT
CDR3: CASSLWGPENTEAFF